Following are 2 T cell receptor beta chains from one sample sequenced in a study of blood T cell repertoires in COVID-19. The assay was immunoSEQ multiplex PCR, and TCRdb's table has in-frame clones only and misses some. The data hold 200,000 to 250,000 clones, with about 80% observed a single time. The sequencing input was peripheral blood. The receptors derive from a woman aged 50 to 65 with acute or convalescent COVID-19.

The chain employs TRBV28 and TRBJ1-1, with TRBD1 as a possible D gene (6 bases). This CDR3 spans 17 amino acids. Looked up from germline, CDR1 is MDHEN and CDR2 is SYDVKM. Trimming shortened V by 1 base and J by 0 bases, and 15 bases separated the two germline ends. This CDR3 reads CASSLLTTGGMNTEAFF. The DNA of the CDR3 is TGTGCCAGCAGTTTATTGACAACTGGGGGCATGAACACTGAAGCTTTCTTT.

J is TRBJ1-1 and V is TRBV19; D uncertain. Trimming left V 3 bases short and J 11 bases short, with 13 bases between. Germline values: CDR1 LNHDA, CDR2 SQIVND (reference sequence). This CDR3 spans 12 amino acids. The CDR3 nucleotides are TGTGCCAGTAGTATCGGCACAACTAGGGCTTTCTTT. It specifies CASSIGTTRAFF. Filled out from reference TRBV19 and TRBJ1-1, the complete variable domain reads DGGITQSPKYLFRKEGQNVTLSCEQNLNHDAMYWYRQDPGQGLRLIYYSQIVNDFQKGDIAEGYSVSREKKESFPLTVTSAQKNPTAFYLCASSIGTTRAFFGQGTRLTVV.